This T cell receptor (beta chain) was retrieved from a study of T cell responses to AZD1222 COVID-19 vaccine. Here immunoSEQ multiplex PCR was the method, and the copy in TCRdb shows in-frame clones only, minus some. The sample consists of some 100,000 clones, around 90% of them appearing once. Study observations and caveats: Clonal diversity was possibly underestimated, and the donors were mostly white British, with more females.

Concerning this clone: The antigen remains undetermined.

The CDR3 has 17 amino acids. Germline CDR1 SGHKS, CDR2 YYEKEE (reference sequence). Trimming removed 4 bases at V and 5 bases at J, with 19 bases between. The TCR was taken from an adult who received the AZD1222 COVID-19 vaccine. The chain joins TRBV5-5 to TRBJ1-6, with D maybe TRBD1 (5 bases). Sequencing was performed on peripheral blood, taken 28 days after the second AZD1222 dose. DNA for the CDR3: TGTGCCAGCAGCCTCAATGACAGCCCCATCGATAATTCACCCCTCCACTTT. It encodes CASSLNDSPIDNSPLHF.